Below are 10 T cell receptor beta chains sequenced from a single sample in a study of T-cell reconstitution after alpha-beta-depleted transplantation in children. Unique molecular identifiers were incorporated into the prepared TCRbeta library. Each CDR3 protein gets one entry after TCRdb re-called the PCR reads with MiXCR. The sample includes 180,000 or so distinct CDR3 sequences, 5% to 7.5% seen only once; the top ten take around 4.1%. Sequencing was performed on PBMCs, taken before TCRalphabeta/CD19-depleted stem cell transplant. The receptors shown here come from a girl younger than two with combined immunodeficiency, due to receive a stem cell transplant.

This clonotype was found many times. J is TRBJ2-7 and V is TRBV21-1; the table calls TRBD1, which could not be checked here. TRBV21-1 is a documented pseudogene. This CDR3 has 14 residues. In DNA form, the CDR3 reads TGTGCCAGCAGCGACACCGGACACATCTACGAGCAGTACTTC. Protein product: CASSDTGHIYEQYF.

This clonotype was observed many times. The CDR3 sequence is CSVAYLRDTTNEQFF. The CDR3 nucleotides are TGCAGCGTTGCCTACCTCCGGGACACCACCAATGAGCAGTTCTTC. This chain uses TRBV29-1 with TRBJ2-1; tentatively, D is TRBD1 (6 bases). The CDR3 is 15 amino acids. Germline CDR1 and CDR2: SQVTM and ANQGSEA. V lost 4 bases to trimming and J lost 6 bases, with 19 bases between them.

In DNA, the CDR3 is TGCGCCAGCAGCTTGGACAGACCTAGCACAGATACGCAGTATTTT. This translates into CASSLDRPSTDTQYF. The gene calls are TRBV5-1 and TRBJ2-3; D is uncertain. The ends were cut back, 0 bases at V and 0 bases at J, with 8 bases in the middle. The CDR3 length is 15 residues. The germline gives CDR1 SGHRS, CDR2 YFSETQ.

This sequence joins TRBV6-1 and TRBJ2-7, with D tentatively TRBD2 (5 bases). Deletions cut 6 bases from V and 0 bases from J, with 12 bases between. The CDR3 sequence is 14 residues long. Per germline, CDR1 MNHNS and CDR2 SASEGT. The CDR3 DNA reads TGTGCCAGCAGGGTGGACTCTCTCTCCTACGAGCAGTACTTC. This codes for CASRVDSLSYEQYF.

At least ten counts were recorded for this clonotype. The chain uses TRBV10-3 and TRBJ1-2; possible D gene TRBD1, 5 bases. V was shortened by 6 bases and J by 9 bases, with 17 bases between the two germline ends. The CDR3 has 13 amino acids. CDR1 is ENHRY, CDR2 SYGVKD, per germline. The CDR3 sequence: CAIRARDSESYTF. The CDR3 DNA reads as TGTGCCATCAGGGCCAGGGATTCGGAGAGCTACACCTTC.

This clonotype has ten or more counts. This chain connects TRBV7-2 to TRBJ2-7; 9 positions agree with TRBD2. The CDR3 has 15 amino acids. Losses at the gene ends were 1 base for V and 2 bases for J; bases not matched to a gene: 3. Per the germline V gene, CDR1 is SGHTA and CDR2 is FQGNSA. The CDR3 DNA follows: TGTGCCAGCAGCTTAGTACTAGCGGGTACCTACGAGCAGTACTTC. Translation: CASSLVLAGTYEQYF.

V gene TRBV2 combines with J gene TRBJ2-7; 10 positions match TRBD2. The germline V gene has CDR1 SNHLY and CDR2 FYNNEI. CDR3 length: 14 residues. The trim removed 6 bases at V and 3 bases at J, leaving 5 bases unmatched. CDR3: CASRWTSGNYEQYF. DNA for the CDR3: TGTGCCAGCAGATGGACTAGCGGAAACTACGAGCAGTACTTC.

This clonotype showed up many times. CDR3 protein: CASSLLGRDQETQYF. The CDR3, as DNA: TGTGCCAGCAGTTTACTCGGCAGGGACCAAGAGACCCAGTACTTC. The chain joins TRBV28 to TRBJ2-5, with D perhaps matching TRBD1 (5 bases). This CDR3 comprises 15 residues. The germline V and J ends were trimmed by 2 bases and 0 bases, with 10 bases remaining between them. From germline, CDR1 is MDHEN and CDR2 SYDVKM.

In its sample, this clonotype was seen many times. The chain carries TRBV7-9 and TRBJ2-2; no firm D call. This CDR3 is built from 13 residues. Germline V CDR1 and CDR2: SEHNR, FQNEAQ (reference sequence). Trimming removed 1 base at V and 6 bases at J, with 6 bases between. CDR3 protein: CASSLGPAGELFF. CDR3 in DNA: TGTGCCAGCAGCTTAGGTCCCGCCGGGGAGCTGTTTTTT.

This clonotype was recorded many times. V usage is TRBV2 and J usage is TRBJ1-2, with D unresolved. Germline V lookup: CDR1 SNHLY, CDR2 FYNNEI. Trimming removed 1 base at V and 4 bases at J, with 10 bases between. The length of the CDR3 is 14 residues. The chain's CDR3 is CASSEVKMGYGYTF. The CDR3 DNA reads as TGTGCCAGCAGTGAAGTTAAGATGGGCTATGGCTACACCTTC.